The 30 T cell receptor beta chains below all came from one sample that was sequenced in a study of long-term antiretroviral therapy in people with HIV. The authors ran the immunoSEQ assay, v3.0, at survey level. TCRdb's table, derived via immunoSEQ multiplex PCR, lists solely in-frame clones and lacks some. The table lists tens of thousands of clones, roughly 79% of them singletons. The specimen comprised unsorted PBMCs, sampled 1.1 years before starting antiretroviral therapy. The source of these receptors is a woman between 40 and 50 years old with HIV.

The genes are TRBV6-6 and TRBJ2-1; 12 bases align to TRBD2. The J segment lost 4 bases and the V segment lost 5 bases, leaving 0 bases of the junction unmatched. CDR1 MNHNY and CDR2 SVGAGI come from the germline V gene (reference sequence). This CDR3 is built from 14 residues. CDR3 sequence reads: CASSLAGGYNEQFF. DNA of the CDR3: TGTGCCAGCAGTCTAGCGGGGGGGTACAATGAGCAGTTCTTC.

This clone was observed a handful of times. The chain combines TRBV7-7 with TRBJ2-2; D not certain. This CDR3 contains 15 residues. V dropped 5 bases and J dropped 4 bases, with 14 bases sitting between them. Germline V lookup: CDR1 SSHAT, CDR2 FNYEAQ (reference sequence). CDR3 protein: CASSPLLHPTGELFF. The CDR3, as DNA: TGTGCCAGCAGCCCTTTACTCCATCCCACCGGGGAGCTGTTTTTT.

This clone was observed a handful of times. CDR3 sequence (DNA): TGCGCCAGCAGCCCCTCCGGACAGCCCTACGAGCAGTACTTC. Translating gives CASSPSGQPYEQYF. The rearrangement links TRBV5-1 to TRBJ2-7, with D possibly being TRBD1 (6 bases). CDR3 length: 14 residues. V was clipped by 4 bases and J by 2 bases, with 13 bases between them. Per the germline V gene, CDR1 is SGHRS and CDR2 is YFSETQ. The full variable domain, with the rest looked up from reference TRBV5-1 and TRBJ2-7, is KAGVTQTPRYLIKTRGQQVTLSCSPISGHRSVSWYQQTPGQGLQFLFEYFSETQRNKGNFPGRFSGRQFSNSRSEMNVSTLELGDSALYLCASSPSGQPYEQYFGPGTRLTVT.

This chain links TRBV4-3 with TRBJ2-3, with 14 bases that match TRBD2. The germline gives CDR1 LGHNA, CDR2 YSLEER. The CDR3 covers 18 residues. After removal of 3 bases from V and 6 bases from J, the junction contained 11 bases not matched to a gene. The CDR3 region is CASSQGGTSGGPLDTQYF. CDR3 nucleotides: TGCGCCAGCAGCCAGGGAGGGACTAGCGGGGGCCCCTTGGATACGCAGTATTTT.

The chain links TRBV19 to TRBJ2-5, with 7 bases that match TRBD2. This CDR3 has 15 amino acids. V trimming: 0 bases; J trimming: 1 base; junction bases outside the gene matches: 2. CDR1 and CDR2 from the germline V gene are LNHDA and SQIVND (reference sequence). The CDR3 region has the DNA TGTGCCAGTAGTATAGATGGGACTATCCAAGAGACCCAGTACTTC. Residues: CASSIDGTIQETQYF.

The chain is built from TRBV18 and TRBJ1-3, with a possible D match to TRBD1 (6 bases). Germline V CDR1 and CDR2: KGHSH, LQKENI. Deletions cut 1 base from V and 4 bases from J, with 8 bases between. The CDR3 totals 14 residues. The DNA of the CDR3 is TGTGCCAGCTCACCACAGGGGGACGGAAACACCATATATTTT. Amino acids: CASSPQGDGNTIYF.

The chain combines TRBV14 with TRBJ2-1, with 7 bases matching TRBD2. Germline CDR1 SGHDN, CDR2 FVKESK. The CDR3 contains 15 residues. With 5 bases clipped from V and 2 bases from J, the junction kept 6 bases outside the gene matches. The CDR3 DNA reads TGTGCCAGCAGCATGATGACTAGCCCCTACAATGAGCAGTTCTTC. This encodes CASSMMTSPYNEQFF.

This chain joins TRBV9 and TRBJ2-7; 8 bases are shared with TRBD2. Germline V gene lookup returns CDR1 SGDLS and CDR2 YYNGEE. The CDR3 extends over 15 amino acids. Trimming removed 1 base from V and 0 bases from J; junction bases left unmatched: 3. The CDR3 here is CASSVRSGSSYEQYF. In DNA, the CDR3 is TGTGCCAGCAGCGTACGAAGCGGGAGCTCCTACGAGCAGTACTTC.

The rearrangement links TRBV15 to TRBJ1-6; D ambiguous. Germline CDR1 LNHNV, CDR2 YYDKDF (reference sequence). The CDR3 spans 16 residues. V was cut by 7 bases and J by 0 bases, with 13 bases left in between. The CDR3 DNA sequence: TGTGCCACCACCAGGACGTCGAGCTCCTATAATTCACCCCTCCACTTT. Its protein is CATTRTSSSYNSPLHF.

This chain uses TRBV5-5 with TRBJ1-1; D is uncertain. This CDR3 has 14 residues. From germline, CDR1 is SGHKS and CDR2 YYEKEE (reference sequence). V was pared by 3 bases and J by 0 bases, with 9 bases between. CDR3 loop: CASSWGGVNTEAFF. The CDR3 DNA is TGTGCCAGCAGCTGGGGAGGAGTGAACACTGAAGCTTTCTTT.

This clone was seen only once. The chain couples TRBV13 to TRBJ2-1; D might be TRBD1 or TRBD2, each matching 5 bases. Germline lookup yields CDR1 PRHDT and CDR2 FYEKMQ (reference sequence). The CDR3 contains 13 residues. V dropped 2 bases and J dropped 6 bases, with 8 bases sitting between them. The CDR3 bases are TGTGCCAGCAGCTTACCCGGGGCCAATGAGCAGTTCTTC. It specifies CASSLPGANEQFF.

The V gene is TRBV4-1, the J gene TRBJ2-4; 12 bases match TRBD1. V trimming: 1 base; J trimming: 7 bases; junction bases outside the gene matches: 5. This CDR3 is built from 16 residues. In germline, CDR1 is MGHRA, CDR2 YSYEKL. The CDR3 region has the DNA TGCGCCAGCAGCCAAGCCGGGACAGGGGGCCGGAACATTCAGTACTTC. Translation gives CASSQAGTGGRNIQYF.

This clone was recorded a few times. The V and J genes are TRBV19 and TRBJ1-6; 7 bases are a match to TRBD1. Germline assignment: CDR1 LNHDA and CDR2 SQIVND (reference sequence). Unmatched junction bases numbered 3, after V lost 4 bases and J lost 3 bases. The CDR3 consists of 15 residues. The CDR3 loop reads CASSRQGLYNSPLHF. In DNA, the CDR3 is TGTGCCAGTAGTAGACAGGGCCTCTATAATTCACCCCTCCACTTT. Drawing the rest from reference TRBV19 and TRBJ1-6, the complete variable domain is DGGITQSPKYLFRKEGQNVTLSCEQNLNHDAMYWYRQDPGQGLRLIYYSQIVNDFQKGDIAEGYSVSREKKESFPLTVTSAQKNPTAFYLCASSRQGLYNSPLHFGNGTRLTVT.

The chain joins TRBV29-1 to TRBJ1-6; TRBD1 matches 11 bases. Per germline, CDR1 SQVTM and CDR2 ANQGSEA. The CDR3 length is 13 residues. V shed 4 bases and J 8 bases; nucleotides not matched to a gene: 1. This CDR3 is CSVGTGGDSPLHF. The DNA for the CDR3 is TGCAGCGTTGGGACAGGGGGCGATTCACCCCTCCACTTT.

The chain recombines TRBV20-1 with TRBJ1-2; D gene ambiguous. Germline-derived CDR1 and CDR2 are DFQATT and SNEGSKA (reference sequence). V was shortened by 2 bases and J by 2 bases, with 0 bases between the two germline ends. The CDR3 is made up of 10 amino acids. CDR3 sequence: CSARNYGYTF. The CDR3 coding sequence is TGCAGTGCTAGAAACTATGGCTACACCTTC.

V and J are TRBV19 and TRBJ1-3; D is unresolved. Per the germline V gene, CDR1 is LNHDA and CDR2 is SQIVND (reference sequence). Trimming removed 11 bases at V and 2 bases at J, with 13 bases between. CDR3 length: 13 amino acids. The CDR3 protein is CAARRVTGNTIYF. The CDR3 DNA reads TGTGCCGCCCGGAGAGTAACTGGAAACACCATATATTTT.

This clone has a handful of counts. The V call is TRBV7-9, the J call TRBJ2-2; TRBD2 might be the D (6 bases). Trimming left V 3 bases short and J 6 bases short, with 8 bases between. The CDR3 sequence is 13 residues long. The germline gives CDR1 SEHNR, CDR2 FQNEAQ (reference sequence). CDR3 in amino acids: CASSLERAGELFF. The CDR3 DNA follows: TGTGCCAGCAGCTTGGAGCGGGCCGGGGAGCTGTTTTTT.

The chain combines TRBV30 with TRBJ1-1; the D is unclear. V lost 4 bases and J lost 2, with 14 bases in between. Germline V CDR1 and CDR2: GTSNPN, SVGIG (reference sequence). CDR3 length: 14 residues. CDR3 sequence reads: CAWTNGEFNTEAFF. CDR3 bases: TGTGCCTGGACCAATGGGGAATTTAACACTGAAGCTTTCTTT.

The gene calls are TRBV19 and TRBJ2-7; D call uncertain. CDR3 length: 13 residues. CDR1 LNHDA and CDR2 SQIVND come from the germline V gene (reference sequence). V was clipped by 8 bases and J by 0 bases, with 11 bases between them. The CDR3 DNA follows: TGTGCCAGTTCTTCCCGAAACTCCTACGAGCAGTACTTC. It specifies CASSSRNSYEQYF.

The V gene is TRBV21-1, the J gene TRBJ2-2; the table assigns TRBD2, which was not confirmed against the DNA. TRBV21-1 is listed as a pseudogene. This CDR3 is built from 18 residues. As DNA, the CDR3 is TGTGCCAGCAGCAAAGGGGACTTGGGGGGGAAGGGGTCCGGGGAGCTGTTTTTT. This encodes CASSKGDLGGKGSGELFF.

CDR3 in DNA: TGCAGCGTTGAAGATGGGCAGGGGGCACGGGGCTACACCTTC. As protein: CSVEDGQGARGYTF. The J gene is TRBJ1-2, the V gene TRBV29-1, with TRBD1 matching 8 bases. The germline gives CDR1 SQVTM, CDR2 ANQGSEA. V shed 0 bases and J 8 bases; nucleotides not matched to a gene: 8. The CDR3 extends over 14 amino acids.

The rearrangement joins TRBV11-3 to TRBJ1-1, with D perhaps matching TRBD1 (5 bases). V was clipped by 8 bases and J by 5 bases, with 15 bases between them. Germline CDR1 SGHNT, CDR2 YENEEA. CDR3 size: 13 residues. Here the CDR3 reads CASGEEGRTEAFF. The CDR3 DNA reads TGTGCCAGCGGCGAAGAGGGGCGGACTGAAGCTTTCTTT.

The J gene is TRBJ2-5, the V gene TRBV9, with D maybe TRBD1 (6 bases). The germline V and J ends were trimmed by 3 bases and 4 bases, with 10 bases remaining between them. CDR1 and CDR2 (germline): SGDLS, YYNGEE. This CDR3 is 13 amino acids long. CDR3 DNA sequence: TGTGCCAGCAGCGCCAGACAGGTAGAGACCCAGTACTTC. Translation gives CASSARQVETQYF.

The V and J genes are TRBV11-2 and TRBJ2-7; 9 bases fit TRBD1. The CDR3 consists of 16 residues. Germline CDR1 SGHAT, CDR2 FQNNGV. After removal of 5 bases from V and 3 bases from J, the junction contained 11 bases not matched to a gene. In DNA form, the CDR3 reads TGTGCCAGCAGCCCCCTGACCGGGACAGGGAGCTACGAGCAGTACTTC. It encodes CASSPLTGTGSYEQYF.

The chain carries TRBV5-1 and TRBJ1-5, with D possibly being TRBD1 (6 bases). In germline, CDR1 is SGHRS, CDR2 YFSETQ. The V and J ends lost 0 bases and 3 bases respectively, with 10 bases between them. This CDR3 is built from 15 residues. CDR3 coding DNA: TGCGCCAGCAGCTTGGGCAGGGGATTCAATCAGCCCCAGCATTTT. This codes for CASSLGRGFNQPQHF.

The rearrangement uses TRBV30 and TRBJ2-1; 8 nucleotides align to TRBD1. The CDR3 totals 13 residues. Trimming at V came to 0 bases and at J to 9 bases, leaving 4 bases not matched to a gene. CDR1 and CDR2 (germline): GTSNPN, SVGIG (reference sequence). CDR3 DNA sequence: TGTGCCTGGAGTGTACAGGGGGTGGGTGAGCAGTTCTTC. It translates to CAWSVQGVGEQFF.

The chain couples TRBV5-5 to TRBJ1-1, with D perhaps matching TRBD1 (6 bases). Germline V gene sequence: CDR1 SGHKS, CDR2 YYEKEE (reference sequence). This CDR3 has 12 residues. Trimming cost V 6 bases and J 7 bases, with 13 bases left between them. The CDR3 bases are TGTGCCAGCACGAGGACAGACATTGAAGCTTTCTTT. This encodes CASTRTDIEAFF.

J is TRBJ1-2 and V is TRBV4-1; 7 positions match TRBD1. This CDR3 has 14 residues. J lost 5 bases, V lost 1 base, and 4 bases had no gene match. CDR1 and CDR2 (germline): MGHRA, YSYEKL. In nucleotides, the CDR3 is TGCGCCAGCAGCCAAGTAGGGGGCTGGTATGGCTACACCTTC. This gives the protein CASSQVGGWYGYTF.

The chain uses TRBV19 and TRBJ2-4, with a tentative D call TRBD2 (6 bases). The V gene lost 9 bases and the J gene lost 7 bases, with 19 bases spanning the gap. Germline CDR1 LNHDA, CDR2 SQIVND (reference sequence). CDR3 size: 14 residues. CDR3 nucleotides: TGTGCCAGCCGGCGGGCCGCTGGGGGGAACATTCAGTACTTC. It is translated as CASRRAAGGNIQYF.

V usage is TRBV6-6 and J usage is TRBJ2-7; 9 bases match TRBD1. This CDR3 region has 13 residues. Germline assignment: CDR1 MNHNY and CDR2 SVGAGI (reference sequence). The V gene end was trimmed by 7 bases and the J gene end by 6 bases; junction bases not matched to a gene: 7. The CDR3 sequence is CASTLGQGPEQYF. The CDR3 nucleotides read TGTGCCAGCACCTTGGGACAGGGTCCCGAGCAGTACTTC.